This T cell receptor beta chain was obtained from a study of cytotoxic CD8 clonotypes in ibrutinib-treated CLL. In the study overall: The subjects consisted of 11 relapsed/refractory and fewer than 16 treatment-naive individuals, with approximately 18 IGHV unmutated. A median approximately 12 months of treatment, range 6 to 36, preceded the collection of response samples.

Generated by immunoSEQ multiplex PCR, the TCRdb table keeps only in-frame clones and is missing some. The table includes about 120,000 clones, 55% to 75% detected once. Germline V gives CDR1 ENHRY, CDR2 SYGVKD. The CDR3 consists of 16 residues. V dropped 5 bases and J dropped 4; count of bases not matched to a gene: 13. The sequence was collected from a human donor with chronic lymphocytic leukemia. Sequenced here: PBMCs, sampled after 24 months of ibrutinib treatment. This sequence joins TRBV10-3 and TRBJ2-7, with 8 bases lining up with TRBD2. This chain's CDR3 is CAISSGSFAGGYEQYF. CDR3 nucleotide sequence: TGTGCCATCAGTTCCGGATCCTTTGCGGGGGGTTACGAGCAGTACTTC.